A single sample gave rise to the 30 T cell receptor beta chains below, sequenced in a study of CD8+ T cells in alopecia areata. The authors extracted RNA and reverse transcribed it into cDNA as the sequencing template. Using immunoSEQ multiplex PCR, the repertoire was profiled, and TCRdb retains in-frame clones only, with some absent. The repertoire holds about 180,000 clones, approximately 55% seen once, with 11% in the top ten. The treatment was: oral pan-JAK inhibitor, 5-10 mg twice daily. This material consisted of CD8+ T cells sorted from blood, taken at week 24, from a patient treated with tofacitinib. Source of these receptors: a human donor with alopecia areata.

This clone was detected once. The chain links TRBV25-1 to TRBJ1-4, with unresolved D. The V gene lost 0 bases and the J gene lost 8 bases, with 10 bases spanning the gap. The CDR3 has 14 residues. Germline CDR1 MGHDK, CDR2 SYGVNS. CDR3 sequence: CASSEYGEREKLFF. The DNA of the CDR3 is TGTGCCAGCAGTGAATATGGGGAACGCGAAAAACTGTTTTTT. The whole variable domain, remainder taken from reference TRBV25-1 and TRBJ1-4, is EADIYQTPRYLVIGTGKKITLECSQTMGHDKMYWYQQDPGMELHLIHYSYGVNSTEKGDLSSESTVSRIRTEHFPLTLESARPSHTSQYLCASSEYGEREKLFFGSGTQLSVL.

J is TRBJ2-2 and V is TRBV27; the D is unclear. The CDR3 has 13 amino acids. Germline V gene sequence: CDR1 MNHEY, CDR2 SMNVEV (reference sequence). V was shortened by 4 bases and J by 2 bases, with 5 bases between the two germline ends. This CDR3 is CASSSRNTGELFF. The CDR3 bases are TGTGCCAGCAGTTCCCGCAACACCGGGGAGCTGTTTTTT.

The chain couples TRBV10-2 to TRBJ1-2; D gene unclear. V dropped 2 bases and J dropped 9 bases, with 10 bases sitting between them. In germline, CDR1 is WSHSY, CDR2 SAAADI. The CDR3 contains 12 residues. In DNA, the CDR3 is TGCGCCAGCAGTGAGGGACGCCTGAGCTACACCTTC. Translating it yields CASSEGRLSYTF.

V usage is TRBV5-1 and J usage is TRBJ2-1; the D gene is possibly TRBD1 (6 bases). CDR1 and CDR2 from the germline V gene are SGHRS and YFSETQ. The CDR3 runs 11 residues. Between the trimmed V and J ends, which lost 6 bases and 10 bases, there was a span of 11 bases. The CDR3 DNA sequence: TGCGCCAGCACGTGGGGGACAGAGCAGTTCTTC. Its translation is CASTWGTEQFF. Filled out from reference TRBV5-1 and TRBJ2-1, the complete variable domain reads KAGVTQTPRYLIKTRGQQVTLSCSPISGHRSVSWYQQTPGQGLQFLFEYFSETQRNKGNFPGRFSGRQFSNSRSEMNVSTLELGDSALYLCASTWGTEQFFGPGTRLTVL.

The V and J genes are TRBV5-1 and TRBJ1-1; D not certain. This CDR3 region has 15 residues. CDR1 is SGHRS and CDR2 is YFSETQ in the germline V gene. Trimming took off 4 bases at V and 2 bases at J, with 15 bases between the two ends. Here the CDR3 reads CASSGNLGLNTEAFF. In nucleotides, the CDR3 is TGCGCCAGCAGCGGTAATCTAGGGCTAAACACTGAAGCTTTCTTT. The full variable domain, rest sourced from reference TRBV5-1 and TRBJ1-1, is KAGVTQTPRYLIKTRGQQVTLSCSPISGHRSVSWYQQTPGQGLQFLFEYFSETQRNKGNFPGRFSGRQFSNSRSEMNVSTLELGDSALYLCASSGNLGLNTEAFFGQGTRLTVV.

The chain recombines TRBV11-2 with TRBJ2-7, with 9 bases aligning to TRBD2. CDR3 length: 15 amino acids. Germline V gives CDR1 SGHAT, CDR2 FQNNGV. V was pared by 5 bases and J by 3 bases, with 8 bases of the junction left unmatched. The CDR3, as DNA: TGTGCCAGCAGCCGATTTGGGCGGGGGGGCTACGAGCAGTACTTC. This translates into CASSRFGRGGYEQYF.

The CDR3 nucleotides read TGCAGCGCGGGGAATGGACAGACTCCTGAAGCTTTCTTT. Translation: CSAGNGQTPEAFF. The V gene is TRBV29-1, the J gene TRBJ1-1, with a tentative D call TRBD1 (6 bases). V was trimmed by 7 bases and J by 6 bases, leaving 18 bases between them. The CDR3 has 13 residues. The germline V gene encodes CDR1 SQVTM and CDR2 ANQGSEA.

The chain carries TRBV10-3 and TRBJ1-2, with 8 bases matching TRBD1. This CDR3 has 16 amino acids. V shed 0 bases and J 8 bases; nucleotides not matched to a gene: 11. Germline CDR1 ENHRY, CDR2 SYGVKD. CDR3 sequence (DNA): TGTGCCATCAGTGAGTCATTGGACAGGGTATCCAAGGGCTACACCTTC. Amino acid sequence: CAISESLDRVSKGYTF.

The gene calls are TRBV5-6 and TRBJ2-2; D is undetermined. There are 13 residues in the CDR3. The V gene's germline CDR1 is SGHDT and CDR2 YYEEEE. V shed 0 bases and J shed 7 bases, with 7 bases lying between them. CDR3 region: CASSLDPGGELFF. CDR3 nucleotide sequence: TGTGCCAGCAGCTTGGACCCGGGCGGGGAGCTGTTTTTT.

CDR3 sequence: CASSYLDRDQETQYF. CDR3 nucleotides: TGTGCCAGCAGTTACCTGGACAGGGATCAGGAGACCCAGTACTTC. The J gene is TRBJ2-5, the V gene TRBV6-6; 8 bases fit TRBD1. The CDR3 is 15 residues long. V was clipped by 2 bases and J by 5 bases; unmatched bases: 7. From germline, CDR1 is MNHNY and CDR2 SVGAGI (reference sequence).

The chain has TRBV27 and TRBJ1-5, with 7 nucleotides matching TRBD1. Unmatched junction bases numbered 5, after V lost 6 bases and J lost 6 bases. Germline V CDR1 and CDR2: MNHEY, SMNVEV (reference sequence). The CDR3 totals 13 residues. This CDR3 is CASRQGIGQPQHF. The CDR3 DNA follows: TGTGCCAGCAGACAGGGGATAGGTCAGCCCCAGCATTTT.

The chain links TRBV11-3 to TRBJ1-5, with no clear D. Germline V lookup: CDR1 SGHNT, CDR2 YENEEA. Trimming left V 3 bases short and J 0 bases short, with 9 bases between. CDR3 length equals 15 residues. The CDR3 DNA is TGTGCCAGCAGCTTTACAACCCCTAGCAATCAGCCCCAGCATTTT. Encoded protein: CASSFTTPSNQPQHF.

This clone was observed at least ten times. This rearrangement joins TRBV11-3 to TRBJ2-1; D remains unclear. The CDR3 length is 16 residues. The V end lost 4 bases, the J end lost 5 bases, and 18 bases lay between the germline ends. The germline V gene has CDR1 SGHNT and CDR2 YENEEA. The CDR3 loop is CASSSRRSDRNNEQFF. CDR3 in DNA: TGTGCCAGCAGCTCCCGAAGATCAGATAGAAACAATGAGCAGTTCTTC.

The rearrangement joins TRBV30 to TRBJ1-1, with D perhaps matching TRBD1 (5 bases). From germline, CDR1 is GTSNPN and CDR2 SVGIG (reference sequence). With 1 base removed from V and 4 bases from J, the gap between germline ends came to 10 bases. The CDR3 consists of 13 residues. Here the CDR3 DNA reads TGTGCCTGGAGTGGCGGCAGGGTCACTGAAGCTTTCTTT. Amino acids: CAWSGGRVTEAFF.

This clone was seen a handful of times. The V and J genes are TRBV13 and TRBJ2-7; the match to TRBD1 covers 9 bases. The junction had 3 bases not matched to a gene; V was cut back by 4 bases and J by 2 bases. The CDR3 length is 14 residues. The germline CDR1 and CDR2 sequences are PRHDT and FYEKMQ (reference sequence). The CDR3 spells CASSSGQGTYEQYF. CDR3 bases: TGTGCCAGCAGCTCGGGACAGGGAACCTACGAGCAGTACTTC.

This clone turned up a few times. DNA of the CDR3: TGTGCCAGCAGCCTGGACGGTAGCAATCAGCCCCAGCATTTT. Translation: CASSLDGSNQPQHF. The genes are TRBV7-2 and TRBJ1-5, with D unclear. CDR3 length: 14 residues. The V end was cut by 5 bases, the J end by 0 bases, with 8 bases between. The V gene's germline CDR1 is SGHTA and CDR2 FQGNSA.

This chain connects TRBV10-3 to TRBJ2-2; no reliable D call. This CDR3 has 11 amino acids. With 3 bases removed from V and 7 bases from J, the gap between germline ends came to 3 bases. The germline V gene has CDR1 ENHRY and CDR2 SYGVKD. DNA for the CDR3: TGTGCCATCAGTGATGTCGGGGAGCTGTTTTTT. This translates into CAISDVGELFF.

CDR3 amino acids: CASDGGISYEQYF. The CDR3 coding sequence is TGTGCCAGCGACGGGGGGATCTCCTACGAGCAGTACTTC. The chain combines TRBV7-9 with TRBJ2-7; 7 nucleotides line up with TRBD2. V gave up 8 bases and J gave up 0 bases; unmatched junction bases: 4. CDR3 length: 13 amino acids. Per the germline V gene, CDR1 is SEHNR and CDR2 is FQNEAQ (reference sequence).

The sample holds a few counts of this clone. The gene calls are TRBV10-2 and TRBJ2-2; either TRBD1 or TRBD2 may supply D (7 bases each). CDR3 size: 13 residues. Trimming cost V 11 bases and J 6 bases, with 16 bases left between them. Germline-derived CDR1 and CDR2 are WSHSY and SAAADI. The DNA for the CDR3 is TGCGCCGGGGGGGACAGTCCCGCCGGGGAGCTGTTTTTT. Translating it yields CAGGDSPAGELFF.

The chain has TRBV30 and TRBJ2-1; D remains unclear. The germline gives CDR1 GTSNPN, CDR2 SVGIG (reference sequence). V lost 3 bases and J lost 10, with 10 bases in between. The CDR3 is 11 residues long. CDR3: CAWREGWEQFF. In DNA, the CDR3 is TGTGCCTGGAGAGAAGGCTGGGAGCAGTTCTTC.

The CDR3, as DNA: TGTGCCAGCACTATCGTCCTAGATTACACCGGGGAGCTGTTTTTT. Residues: CASTIVLDYTGELFF. The gene calls are TRBV11-2 and TRBJ2-2; no firm D call. V was shortened by 7 bases and J by 3 bases, with 15 bases between the two germline ends. Germline V gene sequence: CDR1 SGHAT, CDR2 FQNNGV. The length of the CDR3 is 15 residues. The full variable domain, completed using reference TRBV11-2 and TRBJ2-2, is EAGVAQSPRYKIIEKRQSVAFWCNPISGHATLYWYQQILGQGPKLLIQFQNNGVVDDSQLPKDRFSAERLKGVDSTLKIQPAKLEDSAVYLCASTIVLDYTGELFFGEGSRLTVL.

With respect to this clone: Different DNA sequences within this sample yield the same CDR3. This rearrangement joins TRBV4-3 to TRBJ2-1, with D uncertain. The CDR3 runs 13 residues. V gave up 3 bases and J gave up 5 bases, with 8 bases separating them. Germline values: CDR1 LGHNA, CDR2 YSLEER. The CDR3 nucleotides are TGCGCCAGCAGCCAGAGTCTAGACAATGAGCAGTTCTTC. Amino acid sequence: CASSQSLDNEQFF.

The V gene is TRBV4-1, the J gene TRBJ2-1; D is undetermined. The V end lost 0 bases, the J end lost 1 base, and 7 bases lay between the germline ends. Per germline, CDR1 MGHRA and CDR2 YSYEKL. The CDR3 sequence is 15 residues long. CDR3 amino acids: CASSQDGGSYNEQFF. As DNA, the CDR3 is TGCGCCAGCAGCCAAGACGGCGGATCCTACAATGAGCAGTTCTTC.

V and J are TRBV20-1 and TRBJ1-4, with D uncertain. This CDR3 contains 11 residues. Trimming took off 6 bases at V and 5 bases at J, with 7 bases between the two ends. Germline lookup yields CDR1 DFQATT and CDR2 SNEGSKA (reference sequence). The CDR3 loop reads CSAGMNEKLFF. In DNA, the CDR3 is TGCAGTGCCGGTATGAATGAAAAACTGTTTTTT.

CDR3 in amino acids: CASSLGTGWAVRPQHF. The CDR3 nucleotides read TGTGCCAGCAGTCTTGGGACAGGGTGGGCGGTTAGGCCCCAGCATTTT. The gene calls are TRBV27 and TRBJ1-5; TRBD1 aligns across 9 bases. The CDR3 contains 16 residues. V dropped 5 bases and J dropped 9; count of bases not matched to a gene: 14. The germline CDR1 and CDR2 sequences are MNHEY and SMNVEV (reference sequence).

The rearrangement joins TRBV30 to TRBJ1-6; a weak D match, TRBD1 (5 bases). Looked up from germline, CDR1 is GTSNPN and CDR2 is SVGIG (reference sequence). The CDR3 covers 10 residues. The ends were cut back, 3 bases at V and 14 bases at J, with 8 bases in the middle. The CDR3 here is CAWRGESLHF. In DNA form, the CDR3 reads TGTGCCTGGAGAGGGGAGTCCCTCCACTTT.

The chain links TRBV19 to TRBJ1-1; D not certain. The V and J ends lost 1 base and 6 bases respectively, with 6 bases between them. Germline V lookup: CDR1 LNHDA, CDR2 SQIVND (reference sequence). The CDR3 totals 12 residues. The CDR3 DNA sequence: TGTGCCAGTAGTATAGGAAGATCTGAAGCTTTCTTT. It codes for CASSIGRSEAFF.

This rearrangement joins TRBV7-2 to TRBJ2-2; D is tentatively TRBD1 or TRBD2 (6 bases each). The V end lost 2 bases, the J end lost 2 bases, and 12 bases lay between the germline ends. The CDR3 sequence is 16 residues long. Germline-derived CDR1 and CDR2 are SGHTA and FQGNSA. The CDR3 nucleotides read TGTGCCAGCAGCTTACCCGGGGGCACTAACACCGGGGAGCTGTTTTTT. It yields the protein CASSLPGGTNTGELFF.

The genes are TRBV29-1 and TRBJ2-7, with D perhaps TRBD1 (5 bases). V shed 2 bases and J shed 7 bases, with 18 bases lying between them. CDR3 length equals 14 residues. Germline values: CDR1 SQVTM, CDR2 ANQGSEA. The CDR3 reads CSVELPGYPPEQYF. Here the CDR3 DNA reads TGCAGCGTTGAACTGCCAGGGTACCCCCCAGAGCAGTACTTC.

The CDR3 nucleotides are TGTGCCAGCACGGGAGGGTTTGGCTACACCTTC. Amino acid sequence: CASTGGFGYTF. V gene TRBV27 combines with J gene TRBJ1-2; no clear D gene. The CDR3 has 11 amino acids. Germline CDR1 reads MNHEY; CDR2 reads SMNVEV (reference sequence). Trimming shortened V by 7 bases and J by 7 bases, and 10 bases separated the two germline ends.